The 21 T cell receptor beta chains below all came from one sample that was sequenced in a study of control samples from healthy donors and cancer patients (dated by TCRdb to the early 2020s). Libraries were constructed by the immunoSEQ multiplex PCR assay. TCRdb took over this immuneACCESS table, retaining in-frame rearrangements with V and J assigned. Such tables are incomplete; in checked studies, under half of the missing clones stem from an unresolved V gene, and the remainder is unexplained. For this sample the table gives 75,000 or so clones, of which 89% were detected only once. Clones ranked in the top ten supply around 5.5% of the sample. Material: PBMCs. All receptors derive from a man aged 60 to 75 with colorectal cancer.

The V and J genes are TRBV11-2 and TRBJ1-2, with D maybe TRBD1 (5 bases). The V and J ends lost 5 bases and 3 bases respectively, with 13 bases between them. The CDR3 has 14 residues. CDR1 and CDR2 (germline): SGHAT, FQNNGV. CDR3 bases: TGTGCCAGCAGCCGGGGGGGAAACTACTATGGCTACACCTTC. It specifies CASSRGGNYYGYTF.

The table lists this clone with a count of one. The chain joins TRBV7-2 to TRBJ2-1; 12 positions agree with TRBD2. Germline lookup yields CDR1 SGHTA and CDR2 FQGNSA. CDR3 length: 18 residues. V lost 2 bases and J lost 4; bases outside the gene matches: 9. CDR3 sequence (DNA): TGTGCCAGCAGCTTAAGCGGACTAGCGGGGAGGGGTTACAATGAGCAGTTCTTC. Its translation: CASSLSGLAGRGYNEQFF.

This chain uses TRBV11-1 with TRBJ1-6; the match to TRBD1 covers 8 bases. The germline CDR1 and CDR2 sequences are SGHAT and FQDESV (reference sequence). The CDR3 extends over 15 amino acids. Trimming cost V 5 bases and J 7 bases; bases outside gene matches: 7. The DNA of the CDR3 is TGTGCCAGCAGCCTACGGACAGGGCCCAATTCACCCCTCCACTTT. Protein product: CASSLRTGPNSPLHF.

This clone was detected a few times. CDR3: CASQQQPGGSWNTEAFF. The CDR3 nucleotides are TGCGCCAGCCAGCAGCAACCTGGGGGTTCCTGGAACACTGAAGCTTTCTTT. The chain couples TRBV5-1 to TRBJ1-1; possibly TRBD1 for D (5 bases). The CDR3 sequence is 17 residues long. V lost 7 bases to trimming and J lost 1 base, with 23 bases between them. Germline assignment: CDR1 SGHRS and CDR2 YFSETQ.

The chain recombines TRBV6-6 with TRBJ2-3; D gene unclear. V dropped 7 bases and J dropped 1 base, with 6 bases sitting between them. The CDR3 consists of 12 residues. Germline CDR1 reads MNHNY; CDR2 reads SVGAGI (reference sequence). Here the CDR3 reads CASKKGTDTQYF. The CDR3 coding sequence is TGTGCCAGCAAGAAGGGCACAGATACGCAGTATTTT.

The chain is built from TRBV2 and TRBJ1-6; TRBD1 agrees at 9 bases. The CDR3 spans 14 residues. The V gene end was trimmed by 6 bases and the J gene end by 8 bases; junction bases not matched to a gene: 5. Germline CDR1 and CDR2: SNHLY and FYNNEI. Here the CDR3 reads CASRRDRDYSPLHF. The DNA of the CDR3 is TGTGCCAGCAGGCGGGACAGGGATTATTCACCCCTCCACTTT.

V gene TRBV18 combines with J gene TRBJ1-2, with D possibly matching TRBD1 (6 bases). V lost 0 bases, J lost 3 bases, and 17 bases lay in between. This CDR3 has 17 residues. The germline gives CDR1 KGHSH, CDR2 LQKENI. This CDR3 reads CASSPPGHQGSYYGYTF. CDR3 nucleotides: TGTGCCAGCTCACCACCGGGACACCAAGGGTCATACTATGGCTACACCTTC. Complete variable domain (other parts from reference TRBV18 and TRBJ1-2): NAGVMQNPRHLVRRRGQEARLRCSPMKGHSHVYWYRQLPEEGLKFMVYLQKENIIDESGMPKERFSAEFPKEGPSILRIQQVVRGDSAAYFCASSPPGHQGSYYGYTFGSGTRLTVV.

V and J are TRBV5-6 and TRBJ1-1; D is ambiguous. The CDR3 is 13 amino acids. V was cut by 4 bases and J by 2 bases, with 9 bases left in between. Germline lookup yields CDR1 SGHDT and CDR2 YYEEEE. The DNA of the CDR3 is TGTGCCAGCAGCCAGACCCTTAACACTGAAGCTTTCTTT. This translates into CASSQTLNTEAFF. Drawing the rest from reference TRBV5-6 and TRBJ1-1, the complete variable domain is DAGVTQSPTHLIKTRGQQVTLRCSPKSGHDTVSWYQQALGQGPQFIFQYYEEEERQRGNFPDRFSGHQFPNYSSELNVNALLLGDSALYLCASSQTLNTEAFFGQGTRLTVV.

This chain uses TRBV9 with TRBJ2-1; 10 bases fit TRBD2. Germline V lookup: CDR1 SGDLS, CDR2 YYNGEE. Trimming removed 2 bases from V and 12 bases from J; junction bases left unmatched: 2. The CDR3 is 12 amino acids. CDR3 DNA: TGTGCCAGCAGCGTGGCTAGCGGGGGGCAGTTCTTC. Translation: CASSVASGGQFF. Full variable domain (outside the CDR3, taken from reference TRBV9 and TRBJ2-1): DSGVTQTPKHLITATGQRVTLRCSPRSGDLSVYWYQQSLDQGLQFLIQYYNGEERAKGNILERFSAQQFPDLHSELNLSSLELGDSALYFCASSVASGGQFFGPGTRLTVL.

The rearrangement joins TRBV6-2 or TRBV6-3 to TRBJ2-1; 13 bases agree with TRBD2. The CDR3 has 15 residues. Per germline, CDR1 MNHEY and CDR2 SVGEGT. The V gene end was trimmed by 5 bases and the J gene end by 8 bases; junction bases not matched to a gene: 6. CDR3 bases: TGTGCCAGCAGTCAACTAGCGGGGGGGCGCTATGAGCAGTTCTTC. As protein: CASSQLAGGRYEQFF.

The chain links TRBV6-1 to TRBJ1-1, with 8 positions matching TRBD1. J gave up 4 bases and V 3 bases, and 7 bases lay outside the gene matches. The CDR3 contains 15 residues. Looked up from germline, CDR1 is MNHNS and CDR2 is SASEGT. Here the CDR3 reads CASSERQGLATEAFF. The CDR3 coding sequence is TGTGCCAGCAGTGAGAGACAGGGGTTGGCCACTGAAGCTTTCTTT.

The chain employs TRBV3-1 (or the pseudogene TRBV3-2) and TRBJ1-5; 7 bases are shared with TRBD1. Germline lookup yields CDR1 LGHDT and CDR2 YNNKEL (reference sequence). The length of the CDR3 is 14 residues. Losses at the gene ends were 4 bases for V and 4 bases for J; bases not matched to a gene: 4. The chain's CDR3 is CASSLTGANQPQHF. CDR3 DNA: TGTGCCAGCAGCCTTACAGGGGCAAATCAGCCCCAGCATTTT.

This chain connects TRBV5-1 to TRBJ2-5; the match to TRBD2 covers 8 bases. The CDR3 consists of 14 residues. J gave up 2 bases and V 1 base, and 1 base lay outside the gene matches. Germline CDR1 SGHRS, CDR2 YFSETQ. CDR3 bases: TGCGCCAGCAGCTTGACTAGCGGTCAAGAGACCCAGTACTTC. Residues: CASSLTSGQETQYF.

The DNA for the CDR3 is TGTGCCAGCAGCTTAACCCCCCAGGTGGGCGAAAAACTGTTTTTT. It codes for CASSLTPQVGEKLFF. The V call is TRBV11-2, the J call TRBJ1-4, with D unclear. Germline V gives CDR1 SGHAT, CDR2 FQNNGV. Trimming removed 2 bases from V and 8 bases from J, with 15 bases in between. The CDR3 runs to 15 residues.

The chain recombines TRBV9 with TRBJ2-1; D gene unclear. The CDR3 extends over 14 amino acids. Germline CDR1 and CDR2: SGDLS and YYNGEE. The V gene lost 3 bases and the J gene lost 5 bases, with 12 bases spanning the gap. The CDR3 coding sequence is TGTGCCAGCAGCGCCCCGGGCGGTAACAATGAGCAGTTCTTC. Its protein is CASSAPGGNNEQFF.

The DNA for the CDR3 is TGCAGTGCTAGTCAGGGGAGGGACACCGGGGAGCTGTTTTTT. Its protein product is CSASQGRDTGELFF. The chain employs TRBV20-1 and TRBJ2-2, with TRBD2 as a possible D gene (7 bases). This CDR3 is 14 amino acids long. Trimming left V 3 bases short and J 3 bases short, with 11 bases between. Germline V gene lookup returns CDR1 DFQATT and CDR2 SNEGSKA (reference sequence).

The V call is TRBV28, the J call TRBJ2-6, with D unclear. This CDR3 spans 16 amino acids. Trimming removed 4 bases at V and 0 bases at J, with 10 bases between. Germline assignment: CDR1 MDHEN and CDR2 SYDVKM. CDR3 in amino acids: CASSSVPLSGANVLTF. In DNA form, the CDR3 reads TGTGCCAGCAGTTCGGTACCTCTCTCTGGGGCCAACGTCCTGACTTTC. Full variable domain (outside the CDR3, taken from reference TRBV28 and TRBJ2-6): DVKVTQSSRYLVKRTGEKVFLECVQDMDHENMFWYRQDPGLGLRLIYFSYDVKMKEKGDIPEGYSVSREKKERFSLILESASTNQTSMYLCASSSVPLSGANVLTFGAGSRLTVL.

V is TRBV6-1 and J is TRBJ1-5, with TRBD1 as a possible D gene (5 bases). V gave up 2 bases and J gave up 6 bases, with 8 bases separating them. Germline V gene lookup returns CDR1 MNHNS and CDR2 SASEGT. The CDR3 is made up of 13 amino acids. CDR3 in amino acids: CASSETGGQPQHF. CDR3 in DNA: TGTGCCAGCAGTGAAACGGGGGGTCAGCCCCAGCATTTT.

The chain is built from TRBV5-6 and TRBJ2-3; 7 nucleotides align to TRBD2. The V gene's germline CDR1 is SGHDT and CDR2 YYEEEE. The CDR3 spans 15 residues. J was trimmed by 10 bases and V by 4 bases; bases with no gene match: 15. CDR3 region: CASSPGWRGGGAQYF. The CDR3 nucleotides are TGTGCCAGCAGCCCGGGGTGGCGCGGGGGAGGGGCGCAGTATTTT. The full variable domain, its missing parts supplied by reference TRBV5-6 and TRBJ2-3, is DAGVTQSPTHLIKTRGQQVTLRCSPKSGHDTVSWYQQALGQGPQFIFQYYEEEERQRGNFPDRFSGHQFPNYSSELNVNALLLGDSALYLCASSPGWRGGGAQYFGPGTRLTVL.

This clone is a singleton in its sample. The chain links TRBV7-2 to TRBJ1-1; perhaps TRBD1 as D (6 bases). The CDR3 has 15 residues. Germline CDR1 reads SGHTA; CDR2 reads FQGNSA. The ends were cut back, 2 bases at V and 1 base at J, with 11 bases in the middle. The CDR3 DNA reads TGTGCCAGCAGCTTACTGTACAGGGCGAACACTGAAGCTTTCTTT. It encodes CASSLLYRANTEAFF.

The chain has TRBV7-7 and TRBJ2-1, with D perhaps TRBD2 (7 bases). Germline CDR1 reads SSHAT; CDR2 reads FNYEAQ (reference sequence). This CDR3 comprises 14 residues. Trimming cost V 5 bases and J 9 bases, with 17 bases left between them. The CDR3 here is CASSPNLGGGEQFF. The CDR3 DNA reads as TGTGCCAGCAGCCCCAATTTGGGAGGGGGTGAGCAGTTCTTC.